The next 4 T cell receptor beta chains were all read from a single sample in a study of T cells in Graves' hyperthyroidism and ophthalmopathy. There were TCR beta CDR3 regions amplified from RNA transcripts. Primed by the HTBI set, a first-round RT-PCR was run on the TCR CDR3. TCRdb reprocessed the multiplex PCR reads with MiXCR, giving one entry per CDR3 protein. Found here are about 600,000 distinct CDR3 sequences, about a sixth of them singletons; the top ten hold 2.5% to 4%. Sequencing used blood. These receptors were taken from a woman in her forties with Graves' ophthalmopathy.

This sequence joins TRBV19 and TRBJ1-1; D possibly corresponds to TRBD1 (5 bases). CDR3 length: 16 residues. Trimming removed 4 bases at V and 0 bases at J, with 15 bases between. CDR1 LNHDA and CDR2 SQIVND come from the germline V gene (reference sequence). This CDR3 reads CASSNRDFSMNTEAFF. In nucleotides, the CDR3 is TGTGCCAGTAGTAACCGGGACTTCTCCATGAACACTGAAGCTTTCTTT.

This clonotype was counted many times. The chain carries TRBV5-1 and TRBJ1-1, with no clear D. Trimming stripped 7 bases from V and 0 bases from J, with 16 bases between. The CDR3 length is 15 residues. CDR1 and CDR2 from the germline V gene are SGHRS and YFSETQ. In DNA, the CDR3 is TGCGCCAGCCAACGCGACCTGACACTGAACACTGAAGCTTTCTTT. The encoded protein is CASQRDLTLNTEAFF.

The table lists this clonotype with a few counts. The chain employs TRBV20-1 and TRBJ2-7; possibly TRBD1 or TRBD2 for D (5 bases each). This CDR3 spans 11 amino acids. Trimming took 5 bases from V and 3 from J, leaving 8 bases between them. Germline V lookup: CDR1 DFQATT, CDR2 SNEGSKA (reference sequence). CDR3 bases: TGCAGTGCTGGGGACGGCTACGAGCAGTACTTC. The encoded protein is CSAGDGYEQYF.

The sample holds a few counts of this clonotype. Compared with germline, one end of the junction differs, possibly owing to a read error. This chain joins TRBV30 and TRBJ2-3; the match to TRBD2 covers 10 bases. Germline V gene lookup returns CDR1 GTSNPN and CDR2 SVGIG (reference sequence). This CDR3 has 17 residues. CDR3 coding DNA: TGTGCCCGGAGCGCCCCCAATCTAGCGGGAGTTGCAGATACGCAGTATTTT. Amino acids: CARSAPNLAGVADTQYF.